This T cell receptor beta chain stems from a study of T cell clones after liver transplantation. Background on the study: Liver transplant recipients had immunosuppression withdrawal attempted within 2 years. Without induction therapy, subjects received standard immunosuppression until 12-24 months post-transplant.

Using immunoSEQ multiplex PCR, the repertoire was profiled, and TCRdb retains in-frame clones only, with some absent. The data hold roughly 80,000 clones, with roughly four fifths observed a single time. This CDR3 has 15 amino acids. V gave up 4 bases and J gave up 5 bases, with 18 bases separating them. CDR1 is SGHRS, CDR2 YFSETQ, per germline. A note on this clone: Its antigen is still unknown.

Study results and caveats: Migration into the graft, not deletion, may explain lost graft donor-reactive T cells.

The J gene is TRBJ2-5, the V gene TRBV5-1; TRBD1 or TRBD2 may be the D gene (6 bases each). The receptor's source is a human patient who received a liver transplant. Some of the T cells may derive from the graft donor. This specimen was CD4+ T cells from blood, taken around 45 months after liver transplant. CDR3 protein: CASSPVEGGVETQYF. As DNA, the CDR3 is TGCGCCAGCAGCCCGGTGGAGGGGGGAGTGGAGACCCAGTACTTC.